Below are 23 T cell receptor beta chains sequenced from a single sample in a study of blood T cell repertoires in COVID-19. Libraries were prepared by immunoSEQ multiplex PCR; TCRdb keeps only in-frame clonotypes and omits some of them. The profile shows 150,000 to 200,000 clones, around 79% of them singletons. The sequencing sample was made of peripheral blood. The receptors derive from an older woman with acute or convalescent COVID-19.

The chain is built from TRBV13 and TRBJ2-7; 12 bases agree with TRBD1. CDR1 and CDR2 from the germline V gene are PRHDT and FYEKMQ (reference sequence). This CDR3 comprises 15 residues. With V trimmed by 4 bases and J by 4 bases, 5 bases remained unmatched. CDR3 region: CASSSGQGARYEQYF. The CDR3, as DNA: TGTGCCAGCAGCTCGGGACAGGGGGCGAGGTACGAGCAGTACTTC. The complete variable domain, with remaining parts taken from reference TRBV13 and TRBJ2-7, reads AAGVIQSPRHLIKEKRETATLKCYPIPRHDTVYWYQQGPGQDPQFLISFYEKMQSDKGSIPDRFSAQQFSDYHSELNMSSLELGDSALYFCASSSGQGARYEQYFGPGTRLTVT.

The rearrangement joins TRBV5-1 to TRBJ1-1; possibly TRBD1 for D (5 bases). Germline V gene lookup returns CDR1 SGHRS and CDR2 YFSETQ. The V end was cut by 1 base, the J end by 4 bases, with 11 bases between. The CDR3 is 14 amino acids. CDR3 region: CASSLSGLSTEAFF. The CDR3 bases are TGCGCCAGCAGCTTGTCAGGGCTCAGCACTGAAGCTTTCTTT. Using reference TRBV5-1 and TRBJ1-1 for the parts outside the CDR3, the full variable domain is KAGVTQTPRYLIKTRGQQVTLSCSPISGHRSVSWYQQTPGQGLQFLFEYFSETQRNKGNFPGRFSGRQFSNSRSEMNVSTLELGDSALYLCASSLSGLSTEAFFGQGTRLTVV.

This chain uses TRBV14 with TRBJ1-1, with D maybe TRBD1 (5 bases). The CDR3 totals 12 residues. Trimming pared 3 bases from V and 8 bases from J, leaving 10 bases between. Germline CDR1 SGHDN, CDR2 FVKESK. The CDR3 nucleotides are TGTGCCAGCAGCCAGGAAAGGGGCGAAGCTTTCTTT. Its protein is CASSQERGEAFF.

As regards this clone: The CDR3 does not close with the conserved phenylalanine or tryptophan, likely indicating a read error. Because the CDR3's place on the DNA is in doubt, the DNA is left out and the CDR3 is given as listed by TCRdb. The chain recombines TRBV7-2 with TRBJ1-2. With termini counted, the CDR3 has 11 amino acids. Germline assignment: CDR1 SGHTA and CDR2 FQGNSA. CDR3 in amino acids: CASSGGAGTYL.

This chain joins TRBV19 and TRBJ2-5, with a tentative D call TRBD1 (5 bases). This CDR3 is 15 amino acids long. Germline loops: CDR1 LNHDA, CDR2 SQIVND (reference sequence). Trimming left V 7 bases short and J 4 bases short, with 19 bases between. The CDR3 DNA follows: TGTGCCAGTAAGCCTGGACACGCAAGGGTAGAGACCCAGTACTTC. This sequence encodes CASKPGHARVETQYF. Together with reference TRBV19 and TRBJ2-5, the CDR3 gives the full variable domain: DGGITQSPKYLFRKEGQNVTLSCEQNLNHDAMYWYRQDPGQGLRLIYYSQIVNDFQKGDIAEGYSVSREKKESFPLTVTSAQKNPTAFYLCASKPGHARVETQYFGPGTRLLVL.

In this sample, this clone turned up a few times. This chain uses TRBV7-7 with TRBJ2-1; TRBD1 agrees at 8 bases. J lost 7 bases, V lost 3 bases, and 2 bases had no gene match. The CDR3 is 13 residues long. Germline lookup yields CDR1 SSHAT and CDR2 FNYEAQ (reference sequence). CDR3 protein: CASSLDRVNEQFF. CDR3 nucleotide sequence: TGTGCCAGCAGCTTGGACAGGGTTAATGAGCAGTTCTTC.

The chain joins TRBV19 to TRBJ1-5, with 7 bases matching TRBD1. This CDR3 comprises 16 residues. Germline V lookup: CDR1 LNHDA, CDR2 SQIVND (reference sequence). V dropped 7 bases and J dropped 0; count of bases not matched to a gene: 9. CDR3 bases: TGTGCCAGTAAAACGAACAGGGGACATAGCAATCAGCCCCAGCATTTT. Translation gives CASKTNRGHSNQPQHF. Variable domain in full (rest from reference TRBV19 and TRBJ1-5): DGGITQSPKYLFRKEGQNVTLSCEQNLNHDAMYWYRQDPGQGLRLIYYSQIVNDFQKGDIAEGYSVSREKKESFPLTVTSAQKNPTAFYLCASKTNRGHSNQPQHFGDGTRLSIL.

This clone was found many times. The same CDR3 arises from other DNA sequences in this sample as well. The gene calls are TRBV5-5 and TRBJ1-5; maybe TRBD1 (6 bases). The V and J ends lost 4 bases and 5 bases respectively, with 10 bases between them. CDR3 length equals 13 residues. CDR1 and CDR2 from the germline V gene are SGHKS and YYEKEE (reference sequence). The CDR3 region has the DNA TGTGCCAGCAGCCTGGCAGGGGATCAGCCCCAGCATTTT. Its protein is CASSLAGDQPQHF.

CDR3 sequence: CAISAGQGQYF. Written as DNA, the CDR3 is TGTGCCATCTCCGCGGGCCAGGGGCAGTACTTC. The V and J genes are TRBV10-3 and TRBJ2-4; the D gene is possibly TRBD1 (6 bases). Germline V lookup: CDR1 ENHRY, CDR2 SYGVKD. With 8 bases removed from V and 13 bases from J, the gap between germline ends came to 15 bases. The CDR3 is made up of 11 amino acids.

The CDR3 DNA sequence: TGTGCCAGTAGTATAGATGGACAGCGAACTGAAAAACTGTTTTTT. It is translated as CASSIDGQRTEKLFF. V usage is TRBV19 and J usage is TRBJ1-4; D is possibly TRBD1 (6 bases). CDR1 and CDR2 (germline): LNHDA, SQIVND (reference sequence). CDR3 length equals 15 residues. V lost 0 bases to trimming and J lost 7 bases, with 12 bases between them. Full variable domain (outside the CDR3, taken from reference TRBV19 and TRBJ1-4): DGGITQSPKYLFRKEGQNVTLSCEQNLNHDAMYWYRQDPGQGLRLIYYSQIVNDFQKGDIAEGYSVSREKKESFPLTVTSAQKNPTAFYLCASSIDGQRTEKLFFGSGTQLSVL.

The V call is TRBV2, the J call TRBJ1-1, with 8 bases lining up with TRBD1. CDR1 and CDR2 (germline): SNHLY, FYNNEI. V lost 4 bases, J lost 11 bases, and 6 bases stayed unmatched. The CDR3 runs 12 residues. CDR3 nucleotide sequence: TGTGCCAGCAGTGGACAGGGGCTCTCGGCTTTCTTT. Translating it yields CASSGQGLSAFF.

CDR3 sequence: CASSSGTGYTDTQYF. CDR3 nucleotides: TGTGCCAGCAGCTCCGGGACAGGGTACACAGATACGCAGTATTTT. The rearrangement joins TRBV7-3 to TRBJ2-3, with 9 bases identical to TRBD1. V dropped 4 bases and J dropped 2; count of bases not matched to a gene: 4. Germline CDR1 reads SGHTA; CDR2 reads FQGTGA. CDR3 size: 15 residues.

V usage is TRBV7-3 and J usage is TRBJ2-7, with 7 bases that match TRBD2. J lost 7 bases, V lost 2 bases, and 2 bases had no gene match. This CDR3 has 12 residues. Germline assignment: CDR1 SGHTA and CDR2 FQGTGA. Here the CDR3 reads CASSLAGGEQYF. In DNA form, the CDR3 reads TGTGCCAGCAGCTTAGCCGGGGGGGAGCAGTACTTC.

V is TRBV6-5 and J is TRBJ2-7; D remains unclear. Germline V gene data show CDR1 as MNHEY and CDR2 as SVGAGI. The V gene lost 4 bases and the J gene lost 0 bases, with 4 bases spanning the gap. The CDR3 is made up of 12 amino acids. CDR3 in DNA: TGTGCCAGCAGTTCCAGCTCCTACGAGCAGTACTTC. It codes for CASSSSSYEQYF.

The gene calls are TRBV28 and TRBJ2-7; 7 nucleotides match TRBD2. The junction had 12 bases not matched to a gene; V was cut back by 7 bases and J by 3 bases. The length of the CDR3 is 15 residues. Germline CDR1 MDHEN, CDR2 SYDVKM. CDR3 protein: CASTLSGVQNYEQYF. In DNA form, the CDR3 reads TGTGCCAGCACCTTAAGCGGGGTCCAAAACTACGAGCAGTACTTC.

The CDR3 loop is CAWNRGTATNEKLFF. DNA for the CDR3: TGTGCCTGGAATCGGGGTACGGCAACTAATGAAAAACTGTTTTTT. This chain links TRBV30 with TRBJ1-4; no clear D gene. V was clipped by 4 bases and J by 0 bases, with 12 bases between them. The CDR3 length is 15 residues. From germline, CDR1 is GTSNPN and CDR2 SVGIG (reference sequence).

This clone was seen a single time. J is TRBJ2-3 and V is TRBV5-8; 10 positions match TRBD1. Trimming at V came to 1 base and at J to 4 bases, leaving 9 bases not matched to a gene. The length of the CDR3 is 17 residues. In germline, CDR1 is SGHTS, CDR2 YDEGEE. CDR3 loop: CASSLHTGQGNADTQYF. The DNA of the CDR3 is TGTGCCAGCAGCTTGCATACGGGACAGGGGAACGCAGATACGCAGTATTTT.

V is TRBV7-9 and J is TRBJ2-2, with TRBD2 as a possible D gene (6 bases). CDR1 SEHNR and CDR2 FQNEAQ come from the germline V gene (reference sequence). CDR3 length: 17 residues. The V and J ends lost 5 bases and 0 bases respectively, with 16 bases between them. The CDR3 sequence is CASSPIRRGTNTGELFF. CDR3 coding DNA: TGTGCCAGCAGCCCCATTCGGCGGGGAACGAACACCGGGGAGCTGTTTTTT.

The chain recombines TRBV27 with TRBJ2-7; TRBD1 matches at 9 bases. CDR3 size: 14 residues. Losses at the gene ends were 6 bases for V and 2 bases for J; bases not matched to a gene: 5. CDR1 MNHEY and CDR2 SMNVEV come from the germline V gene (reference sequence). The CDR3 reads CASRDRGAAYEQYF. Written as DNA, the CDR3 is TGTGCCAGCAGGGACAGGGGCGCTGCCTACGAGCAGTACTTC.

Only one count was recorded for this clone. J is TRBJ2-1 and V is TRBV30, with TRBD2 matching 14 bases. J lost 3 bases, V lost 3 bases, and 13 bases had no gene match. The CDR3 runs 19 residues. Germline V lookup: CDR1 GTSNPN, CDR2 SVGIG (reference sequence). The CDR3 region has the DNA TGTGCCTGGAGCCCTCTCGGGACTAGCGGGAGAAGCGGCTACAATGAGCAGTTCTTC. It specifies CAWSPLGTSGRSGYNEQFF.

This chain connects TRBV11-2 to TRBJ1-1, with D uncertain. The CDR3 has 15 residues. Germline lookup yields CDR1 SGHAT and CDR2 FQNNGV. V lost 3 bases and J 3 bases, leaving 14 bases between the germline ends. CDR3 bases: TGTGCCAGCAGCTTTTTGGCTTCCGGGGACACTGAAGCTTTCTTT. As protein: CASSFLASGDTEAFF.

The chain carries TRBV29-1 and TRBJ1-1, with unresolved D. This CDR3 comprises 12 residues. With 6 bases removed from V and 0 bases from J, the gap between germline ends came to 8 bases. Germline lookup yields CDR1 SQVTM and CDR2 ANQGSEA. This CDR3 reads CSVVPVNTEAFF. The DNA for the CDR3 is TGCAGCGTGGTTCCGGTGAACACTGAAGCTTTCTTT.

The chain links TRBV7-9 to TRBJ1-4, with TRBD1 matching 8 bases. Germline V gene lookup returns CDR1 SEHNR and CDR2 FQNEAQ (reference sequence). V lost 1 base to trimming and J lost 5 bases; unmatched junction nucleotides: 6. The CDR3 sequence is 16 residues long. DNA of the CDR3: TGTGCCAGCAGCTTAGGAGACAGGGGACCAAATGAAAAACTGTTTTTT. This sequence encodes CASSLGDRGPNEKLFF. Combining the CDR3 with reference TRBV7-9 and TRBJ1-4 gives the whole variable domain DTGVSQNPRHKITKRGQNVTFRCDPISEHNRLYWYRQTLGQGPEFLTYFQNEAQLEKSRLLSDRFSAERPKGSFSTLEIQRTEQGDSAMYLCASSLGDRGPNEKLFFGSGTQLSVL.